The 28 T cell receptor beta chains below all came from one sample that was sequenced in a study of blood T cell repertoires in COVID-19. Only in-frame clones appear in the TCRdb table, and some are missing; sequencing was by immunoSEQ multiplex PCR. The repertoire holds 75,000 to 95,000 clones, with around four fifths as singletons. Sequenced material: peripheral blood. Every receptor here comes from a man aged 55 to 69 with COVID-19, enrolled during active disease.

This clone turned up a few times. The J gene is TRBJ1-5, the V gene TRBV10-1; a possible D gene is TRBD1 (5 bases). The CDR3 covers 16 residues. Trimming took off 5 bases at V and 6 bases at J, with 20 bases between the two ends. Germline V CDR1 and CDR2: WNHNN, SYGVQD (reference sequence). The CDR3, as DNA: TGCGCCAGCAGTTCTCCGGGACTCGGAGGTTTTCAGCCCCAGCATTTT. This translates into CASSSPGLGGFQPQHF.

This chain uses TRBV19 with TRBJ2-3, with 7 bases that match TRBD1. J gave up 3 bases and V 7 bases, and 10 bases lay outside the gene matches. This CDR3 comprises 15 residues. Germline V lookup: CDR1 LNHDA, CDR2 SQIVND (reference sequence). The DNA for the CDR3 is TGTGCCAGTACCGCAGGGGGAAGGCAAACAGATACGCAGTATTTT. It is translated as CASTAGGRQTDTQYF. The full variable domain, completed using reference TRBV19 and TRBJ2-3, is DGGITQSPKYLFRKEGQNVTLSCEQNLNHDAMYWYRQDPGQGLRLIYYSQIVNDFQKGDIAEGYSVSREKKESFPLTVTSAQKNPTAFYLCASTAGGRQTDTQYFGPGTRLTVL.

The V call is TRBV18, the J call TRBJ2-7, with D possibly TRBD1 on 6 matching bases. CDR3 length: 13 residues. Germline V CDR1 and CDR2: KGHSH, LQKENI. The V end lost 5 bases, the J end lost 4 bases, and 12 bases lay between the germline ends. CDR3 bases: TGTGCCAGCTCAAACGAGGGGGAGTACGAGCAGTACTTC. Translated: CASSNEGEYEQYF. The whole variable domain, remainder taken from reference TRBV18 and TRBJ2-7, is NAGVMQNPRHLVRRRGQEARLRCSPMKGHSHVYWYRQLPEEGLKFMVYLQKENIIDESGMPKERFSAEFPKEGPSILRIQQVVRGDSAAYFCASSNEGEYEQYFGPGTRLTVT.

V usage is TRBV5-1 and J usage is TRBJ1-1, with unresolved D. This CDR3 has 17 residues. CDR1 SGHRS and CDR2 YFSETQ come from the germline V gene. The ends were cut back, 4 bases at V and 2 bases at J, with 21 bases in the middle. CDR3 nucleotides: TGCGCCAGCAGCCTTCAGCCCAGACACTTCGCAAACACTGAAGCTTTCTTT. It codes for CASSLQPRHFANTEAFF.

The rearrangement joins TRBV9 to TRBJ1-1; tentatively, D is TRBD1 (6 bases). Germline V gives CDR1 SGDLS, CDR2 YYNGEE. V shed 0 bases and J shed 1 base, with 10 bases lying between them. The CDR3 runs 15 residues. The CDR3 DNA follows: TGTGCCAGCAGCGTAGCAGCAGGGGCGAACACTGAAGCTTTCTTT. Protein sequence: CASSVAAGANTEAFF.

For the CDR3, the DNA is TGTGCCAGCAGCGTTGACAGGGGCTGGGGTCAGCCCCAGCATTTT. As protein: CASSVDRGWGQPQHF. The chain joins TRBV5-5 to TRBJ1-5, with TRBD1 matching 8 bases. The germline CDR1 and CDR2 sequences are SGHKS and YYEKEE (reference sequence). The J segment lost 6 bases and the V segment lost 4 bases, leaving 9 bases of the junction unmatched. There are 15 residues in the CDR3.

V and J are TRBV2 and TRBJ2-2; D not certain. Germline CDR1 reads SNHLY; CDR2 reads FYNNEI. The CDR3 is made up of 14 amino acids. V was pared by 6 bases and J by 4 bases, with 12 bases between. CDR3 DNA: TGTGCCAGCAGAGGCGGCGTCGGCACCGGGGAGCTGTTTTTT. The encoded protein is CASRGGVGTGELFF.

The J gene is TRBJ1-1, the V gene TRBV3-1 (or the pseudogene TRBV3-2); D perhaps matches TRBD1 (5 bases). This CDR3 comprises 14 residues. Germline loops: CDR1 LGHDT, CDR2 YNNKEL (reference sequence). Trimming took off 5 bases at V and 5 bases at J, with 15 bases between the two ends. CDR3 DNA sequence: TGTGCCAGCAGCGTGACGACAGTTCGGACTGAAGCTTTCTTT. It is translated as CASSVTTVRTEAFF.

Comment on this clone: Other DNA sequences in the same sample also yield this CDR3. The V gene is TRBV9, the J gene TRBJ1-3, with 7 bases aligning to TRBD1. The CDR3 sequence is 14 residues long. The germline V gene has CDR1 SGDLS and CDR2 YYNGEE. The V gene end was trimmed by 3 bases and the J gene end by 1 base; junction bases not matched to a gene: 1. CDR3 in DNA: TGTGCCAGCAGCGGGACAGGTTCTGGAAACACCATATATTTT. It codes for CASSGTGSGNTIYF.

V is TRBV4-1 and J is TRBJ2-2, with 7 bases that match TRBD1. The germline gives CDR1 MGHRA, CDR2 YSYEKL. Trimming took 1 base from V and 0 from J; bases not matched to a gene: 8. The CDR3 totals 18 residues. The CDR3 loop reads CASSQVVSGTANTGELFF. In DNA form, the CDR3 reads TGCGCCAGCAGCCAAGTAGTGTCCGGGACAGCGAACACCGGGGAGCTGTTTTTT.

In this sample, this clone turned up a few times. This rearrangement joins TRBV7-3 to TRBJ2-3; 8 positions match TRBD2. V shed 4 bases and J 2 bases; nucleotides not matched to a gene: 5. The CDR3 runs to 15 residues. CDR1 and CDR2 from the germline V gene are SGHTA and FQGTGA. CDR3 protein: CASSSGSGITDTQYF. CDR3 in DNA: TGTGCCAGCAGCTCCGGTAGCGGGATCACAGATACGCAGTATTTT. The complete variable domain, with remaining parts taken from reference TRBV7-3 and TRBJ2-3, reads GAGVSQTPSNKVTEKGKYVELRCDPISGHTALYWYRQSLGQGPEFLIYFQGTGAADDSGLPNDRFFAVRPEGSVSTLKIQRTERGDSAVYLCASSSGSGITDTQYFGPGTRLTVL.

The rearrangement links TRBV21-1 to TRBJ1-1; the D call TRBD1 from the table was never checked on the DNA. TRBV21-1 is marked as a pseudogene. The CDR3 loop spans 22 amino acids. The CDR3 loop is CASSKFSGGRTLKLSSYTEAFF. The CDR3 DNA is TGTGCCAGCAGCAAATTCTCAGGGGGTCGTACACTGAAGCTTTCTTCGTACACTGAAGCTTTCTTT.

This clone turned up a few times. This chain uses TRBV9 with TRBJ1-6; 7 nucleotides align to TRBD1. From germline, CDR1 is SGDLS and CDR2 YYNGEE. Unmatched junction bases numbered 4, after V lost 0 bases and J lost 4 bases. CDR3 size: 16 residues. As DNA, the CDR3 is TGTGCCAGCAGCGTAGAAGCGACAGGGTATAATTCACCCCTCCACTTT. This codes for CASSVEATGYNSPLHF.

The V gene is TRBV3-1 (or the pseudogene TRBV3-2), the J gene TRBJ2-7; the D gene is possibly TRBD1 (6 bases). V was trimmed by 4 bases and J by 2 bases, leaving 12 bases between them. Germline CDR1 reads LGHDT; CDR2 reads YNNKEL (reference sequence). This CDR3 is 14 amino acids long. The CDR3 here is CASSPRDIPYEQYF. CDR3 bases: TGTGCCAGCAGCCCCCGGGACATTCCCTACGAGCAGTACTTC.

V gene TRBV12-3 or TRBV12-4 combines with J gene TRBJ1-2, with 7 bases lining up with TRBD1. The V gene end was trimmed by 6 bases and the J gene end by 4 bases; junction bases not matched to a gene: 5. This CDR3 region has 13 residues. CDR3 amino acids: CASSGDRVYGYTF. CDR3 bases: TGTGCCAGCAGCGGAGACAGGGTCTATGGCTACACCTTC.

The rearrangement joins TRBV6-5 to TRBJ1-4; tentatively, D is TRBD1 (5 bases). The CDR3 contains 11 residues. CDR1 and CDR2 (germline): MNHEY, SVGAGI. With 6 bases removed from V and 14 bases from J, the gap between germline ends came to 13 bases. The chain's CDR3 is CASRGGLGLFF. The CDR3 region has the DNA TGTGCCAGCAGGGGGGGACTGGGCCTGTTTTTT.

The V and J genes are TRBV7-9 and TRBJ1-3, with TRBD1 matching over 8 bases. The J segment lost 3 bases and the V segment lost 2 bases, leaving 6 bases of the junction unmatched. The CDR3 is made up of 16 amino acids. Per the germline V gene, CDR1 is SEHNR and CDR2 is FQNEAQ (reference sequence). The CDR3 DNA follows: TGTGCCAGCAGCTTATGGACAGGGTTTATTGGAAACACCATATATTTT. Protein sequence: CASSLWTGFIGNTIYF.

The chain combines TRBV6-5 with TRBJ1-2, with 7 bases that match TRBD1. The CDR3 has 13 amino acids. Germline CDR1 MNHEY, CDR2 SVGAGI. Trimming at V came to 0 bases and at J to 6 bases, leaving 1 base not matched to a gene. CDR3 region: CASSYSTGNGYTF. DNA of the CDR3: TGTGCCAGCAGTTACTCGACAGGGAATGGCTACACCTTC.

This clone was seen more than once but under ten times. The genes are TRBV5-8 and TRBJ2-1, with a weak D call TRBD1 (5 bases). The CDR3 extends over 17 amino acids. Trimming took 0 bases from V and 6 from J, leaving 19 bases between them. Looked up from germline, CDR1 is SGHTS and CDR2 is YDEGEE. The CDR3, as DNA: TGTGCCAGCAGCTTGGCCACAGGCCTGGGGCTATTCAATGAGCAGTTCTTC. It encodes CASSLATGLGLFNEQFF.

V gene TRBV19 combines with J gene TRBJ1-2, with D possibly TRBD1 on 6 matching bases. The CDR3 covers 14 residues. Per germline, CDR1 LNHDA and CDR2 SQIVND (reference sequence). The V end was cut by 2 bases, the J end by 7 bases, with 14 bases between. The CDR3 DNA reads TGTGCCAGTAGTATAATAGGGGGACCATCTGGCTACACCTTC. Its protein product is CASSIIGGPSGYTF. Complete variable domain (other parts from reference TRBV19 and TRBJ1-2): DGGITQSPKYLFRKEGQNVTLSCEQNLNHDAMYWYRQDPGQGLRLIYYSQIVNDFQKGDIAEGYSVSREKKESFPLTVTSAQKNPTAFYLCASSIIGGPSGYTFGSGTRLTVV.

This sequence joins TRBV30 and TRBJ2-3; D gene uncertain. Trimming cost V 2 bases and J 0 bases, with 9 bases left between them. The CDR3 contains 14 residues. Germline CDR1 and CDR2: GTSNPN and SVGIG (reference sequence). CDR3 in amino acids: CAWSKDTSTDTQYF. The DNA for the CDR3 is TGTGCCTGGAGTAAAGATACTAGCACAGATACGCAGTATTTT.

The rearrangement links TRBV27 to TRBJ1-5; no reliable D call. Trimming stripped 3 bases from V and 7 bases from J, with 19 bases between. Germline-derived CDR1 and CDR2 are MNHEY and SMNVEV (reference sequence). This CDR3 spans 16 amino acids. Here the CDR3 reads CASSFERSPRPQPQHF. The CDR3 DNA sequence: TGTGCCAGCAGTTTCGAGCGGTCCCCCCGACCACAGCCCCAGCATTTT.

The chain couples TRBV11-2 to TRBJ2-5, with a possible D match to TRBD2 (7 bases). The CDR3 runs to 19 residues. The V and J ends lost 3 bases and 6 bases respectively, with 29 bases between them. From germline, CDR1 is SGHAT and CDR2 FQNNGV. CDR3 loop: CASSFPRGGAGWGLQTQYF. The CDR3, as DNA: TGTGCCAGCAGCTTCCCCCGCGGGGGCGCGGGGTGGGGGCTTCAGACCCAGTACTTC.

The rearrangement uses TRBV7-2 and TRBJ2-3, with TRBD2 matching over 11 bases. The CDR3 is made up of 14 amino acids. After removal of 11 bases from V and 4 bases from J, the junction contained 8 bases not matched to a gene. The germline CDR1 and CDR2 sequences are SGHTA and FQGNSA. Here the CDR3 reads CACKTSGISDTQYF. CDR3 sequence (DNA): TGTGCCTGCAAGACTAGCGGGATCTCAGATACGCAGTATTTT.

This clone was counted between two and nine times. V usage is TRBV19 and J usage is TRBJ1-1; D is possibly TRBD1 (5 bases). Between the trimmed V and J ends, which lost 4 bases and 0 bases, there was a span of 12 bases. Germline loops: CDR1 LNHDA, CDR2 SQIVND (reference sequence). The CDR3 is made up of 15 amino acids. The CDR3 loop reads CASSTLTDMNTEAFF. The CDR3 coding sequence is TGTGCCAGTAGTACCTTGACAGATATGAACACTGAAGCTTTCTTT.

A note on this clone: A much larger clone lies one base from this, so it may be a read error. The sample carries other DNA sequences with the same CDR3. J is TRBJ1-2 and V is TRBV9, with D maybe TRBD1 (6 bases). The CDR3 length is 14 residues. CDR1 is SGDLS, CDR2 YYNGEE, per germline. The CDR3 loop is CARSGGGGNYGYTF. The CDR3 bases are TGCGCCCGCAGCGGCGGGGGGGGCAACTATGGCTACACCTTC.

This chain links TRBV30 with TRBJ1-4, with D tentatively TRBD1 (6 bases). The V and J ends lost 0 bases and 7 bases respectively, with 12 bases between them. The germline gives CDR1 GTSNPN, CDR2 SVGIG (reference sequence). The CDR3 is 14 amino acids. The CDR3 sequence is CAWSVKGVGEKLFF. The CDR3 bases are TGTGCCTGGAGTGTAAAGGGGGTGGGTGAAAAACTGTTTTTT.

This rearrangement joins TRBV19 to TRBJ1-2; TRBD1 agrees at 7 bases. Trimming at V came to 4 bases and at J to 4 bases, leaving 9 bases not matched to a gene. The CDR3 is 15 residues long. CDR1 is LNHDA and CDR2 is SQIVND in the germline V gene (reference sequence). Here the CDR3 reads CASSKGQDGGYGYTF. CDR3 bases: TGTGCCAGTAGTAAAGGACAGGATGGGGGCTATGGCTACACCTTC.